One and the same sample provided the 6 T cell receptor beta chains below, sequenced in a study of long-term antiretroviral therapy in people with HIV. The assay used was immunoSEQ (version v3.0), run at survey level. Sequencing was performed with immunoSEQ multiplex PCR; in TCRdb, only in-frame clones are kept and a portion is missing. The repertoire includes some 40,000 clones, less than 95% of them detected once, and 2% to 2.5% sits in the top ten. The source was unsorted PBMCs, collected roughly 9.4 years after starting antiretroviral therapy. The receptors come from a man younger than 40 with HIV.

V is TRBV6-6 and J is TRBJ1-4; the match to TRBD1 covers 10 bases. The CDR3 is 14 residues long. Germline CDR1 and CDR2: MNHNY and SVGAGI (reference sequence). V shed 6 bases, J shed 7 bases, and the junction held 5 bases outside the gene matches. CDR3: CASSSTGGSEKLFF. CDR3 nucleotides: TGTGCCAGCAGCTCGACAGGGGGCAGTGAAAAACTGTTTTTT.

The chain is built from TRBV21-1 and TRBJ1-4. TRBV21-1 is labeled a pseudogene. This CDR3 is 13 amino acids long. In DNA, the CDR3 is TGTGCCAGCAGCAAAGAGCCCTGTGAAAAACTGTTTTTT. Its protein is CASSKEPCEKLFF.

V is TRBV29-1 and J is TRBJ2-5, with D perhaps assigned TRBD1 or TRBD2 (5 bases each). CDR1 and CDR2 from the germline V gene are SQVTM and ANQGSEA. Trimming removed 7 bases at V and 5 bases at J, with 14 bases between. The length of the CDR3 is 12 residues. The CDR3 protein is CSALGTLETQYF. The CDR3 DNA reads TGCAGCGCCCTCGGGACCCTCGAGACCCAGTACTTC.

This chain uses TRBV6-5 with TRBJ2-3, with 13 positions matching TRBD2. Looked up from germline, CDR1 is MNHEY and CDR2 is SVGAGI. J gave up 4 bases and V 5 bases, and 3 bases lay outside the gene matches. The length of the CDR3 is 15 residues. The chain's CDR3 is CASSATSGGPDTQYF. The CDR3 bases are TGTGCCAGCAGTGCGACTAGCGGGGGGCCAGATACGCAGTATTTT.

The chain employs TRBV10-1 and TRBJ1-5, with a weak D call TRBD1 (5 bases). Trimming left V 4 bases short and J 3 bases short, with 7 bases between. From germline, CDR1 is WNHNN and CDR2 SYGVQD (reference sequence). This CDR3 spans 13 amino acids. As DNA, the CDR3 is TGCGCCAGCAGTGCGGACACCAATCAGCCCCAGCATTTT. This translates into CASSADTNQPQHF.

This chain joins TRBV9 and TRBJ1-3; D is uncertain. Looked up from germline, CDR1 is SGDLS and CDR2 is YYNGEE. The CDR3 has 14 amino acids. Trimming cost V 4 bases and J 4 bases, with 12 bases left between them. CDR3 bases: TGTGCCAGCAGCTCTCGGACGGTAGGAAACACCATATATTTT. Protein sequence: CASSSRTVGNTIYF.